Shown below are 22 T cell receptor beta chains from a single sample sequenced in a study of shared clonotypes between healthy human individuals (dated by TCRdb to between 2020 and 2021). The library was prepared using the immunoSEQ multiplex PCR assay. TCRdb retrieved this table from immuneACCESS and kept in-frame rearrangements only. Not all clones are present; in checked studies, unresolved V genes account for under half, and no reason is known for the remainder. For this sample there are around 1.1 million clones; about 84% appear just once. The ten largest clones represent roughly 0.62% of the sample. The source material was memory CD4+ T cells from PBMCs. The cell subset or site label of this sample denotes: CD45RA-negative fraction. The receptors originated from a man younger than 30 in good health. Some clones in this sample may be carry-over from other donors' samples.

This rearrangement joins TRBV7-9 to TRBJ1-1; no clear D gene. The germline gives CDR1 SEHNR, CDR2 FQNEAQ (reference sequence). The CDR3 loop spans 13 amino acids. V was shortened by 1 base and J by 2 bases, with 5 bases between the two germline ends. The CDR3 DNA reads as TGTGCCAGCAGCTTAGAAAGCAACACTGAAGCTTTCTTT. Translating it yields CASSLESNTEAFF.

Notes on this clone: A much more abundant neighbour one base away suggests this may be a read error. This rearrangement joins TRBV28 to TRBJ1-2; tentative D call: TRBD1 (6 bases). The CDR3 runs 14 residues. Trimming removed 7 bases at V and 2 bases at J, with 14 bases between. Germline assignment: CDR1 MDHEN and CDR2 SYDVKM. CDR3 sequence reads: CASNSGEMNYGYTF. The CDR3, as DNA: TGTGCCAGCAACTCAGGGGAGATGAACTATGGCTACACCTTC.

The chain has TRBV9 and TRBJ1-1; TRBD1 matches at 12 bases. CDR1 is SGDLS, CDR2 YYNGEE, per germline. The CDR3 covers 15 residues. V shed 3 bases and J 5 bases; nucleotides not matched to a gene: 5. CDR3 DNA sequence: TGTGCCAGCAGCGCGGGACAGGGGGCTTTTACTGAAGCTTTCTTT. Its protein product is CASSAGQGAFTEAFF. The entire variable domain, with the rest obtained from reference TRBV9 and TRBJ1-1, is as follows: DSGVTQTPKHLITATGQRVTLRCSPRSGDLSVYWYQQSLDQGLQFLIQYYNGEERAKGNILERFSAQQFPDLHSELNLSSLELGDSALYFCASSAGQGAFTEAFFGQGTRLTVV.

The gene calls are TRBV7-3 and TRBJ2-1; no clear D gene. This CDR3 region has 15 residues. The V gene lost 5 bases and the J gene lost 0 bases, with 11 bases spanning the gap. Germline assignment: CDR1 SGHTA and CDR2 FQGTGA. The CDR3 spells CASSPRLGSYNEQFF. CDR3 coding DNA: TGTGCCAGCAGCCCCCGACTGGGCTCCTACAATGAGCAGTTCTTC.

This chain links TRBV6-5 with TRBJ2-1; 11 bases match TRBD2. The CDR3 totals 13 residues. V lost 6 bases and J lost 6; bases outside the gene matches: 1. The V gene's germline CDR1 is MNHEY and CDR2 SVGAGI. The CDR3 region has the DNA TGTGCCAGCAGGCTAGCGGGAGGCAATGAGCAGTTCTTC. Amino acids: CASRLAGGNEQFF.

The V gene is TRBV7-2, the J gene TRBJ2-1; 13 bases are shared with TRBD2. Trimming cost V 4 bases and J 2 bases; bases outside gene matches: 5. Germline lookup yields CDR1 SGHTA and CDR2 FQGNSA. The CDR3 loop spans 17 amino acids. CDR3 sequence: CASSSPGLAGAYNEQFF. The CDR3 DNA reads TGTGCCAGCAGCTCTCCCGGACTAGCGGGGGCCTACAATGAGCAGTTCTTC.

As regards this clone: Since a much larger clone is just one base distant, this may be a read error. Other DNA sequences in the sample encode the same CDR3. J is TRBJ1-1 and V is TRBV11-1, with D hard to call. CDR3 length equals 13 residues. V lost 1 base and J 1 base, leaving 4 bases between the germline ends. From germline, CDR1 is SGHAT and CDR2 FQDESV (reference sequence). CDR3 bases: TGTGCCAGCAGCTTAGGGCGGAACACTGAAGCTTTCTTT. It is translated as CASSLGRNTEAFF.

V usage is TRBV28 and J usage is TRBJ2-1; 14 nucleotides line up with TRBD2. V shed 6 bases and J 9 bases; nucleotides not matched to a gene: 4. The CDR3 is 14 residues long. Germline loops: CDR1 MDHEN, CDR2 SYDVKM. The CDR3 region has the DNA TGTGCCAGCAGGCCGGGACTAGCGGGAGTTGAGCAGTTCTTC. Its protein is CASRPGLAGVEQFF.

This clone was counted between two and nine times. J is TRBJ2-2 and V is TRBV7-6, with D perhaps TRBD1 (5 bases). This CDR3 comprises 12 residues. Trimming took off 5 bases at V and 7 bases at J, with 8 bases between the two ends. Germline values: CDR1 SGHVS, CDR2 FNYEAQ. The CDR3 is CASSTRDGELFF. DNA of the CDR3: TGTGCCAGCAGCACCAGGGACGGGGAGCTGTTTTTT.

V and J are TRBV10-3 and TRBJ2-5; no clear D gene. Germline V gene sequence: CDR1 ENHRY, CDR2 SYGVKD. Trimming left V 9 bases short and J 1 base short, with 12 bases between. This CDR3 has 13 residues. The CDR3 loop reads CAIGTTAQETQYF. The CDR3 region has the DNA TGTGCCATTGGCACGACCGCCCAAGAGACCCAGTACTTC.

This sequence joins TRBV19 and TRBJ1-3; TRBD1 matches 7 bases. CDR1 is LNHDA, CDR2 SQIVND, per germline (reference sequence). V trimming: 2 bases; J trimming: 5 bases; junction bases outside the gene matches: 15. The CDR3 runs 18 residues. The CDR3 nucleotides are TGTGCCAGTAGTATAATCACCAATAGACAGGGACCTAGAAACACCATATATTTT. Protein: CASSIITNRQGPRNTIYF.

The chain couples TRBV28 to TRBJ1-4; 9 bases match TRBD1. V lost 6 bases and J lost 2; bases outside the gene matches: 7. This CDR3 is 16 amino acids long. The germline CDR1 and CDR2 sequences are MDHEN and SYDVKM. The CDR3, as DNA: TGTGCCAGCAGGTCCGGGACAGGGTTTACTAATGAAAAACTGTTTTTT. Translation: CASRSGTGFTNEKLFF.

The chain links TRBV5-1 to TRBJ1-1; D gene unclear. Germline loops: CDR1 SGHRS, CDR2 YFSETQ. The V gene lost 4 bases and the J gene lost 5 bases, with 15 bases spanning the gap. This CDR3 contains 14 residues. The CDR3 DNA is TGCGCCAGCAGCCCCCCAGCGGGGAGTACTGAAGCTTTCTTT. Protein sequence: CASSPPAGSTEAFF.

The chain employs TRBV7-6 and TRBJ2-1; 9 positions match TRBD2. V lost 7 bases and J lost 3; bases outside the gene matches: 10. CDR1 is SGHVS and CDR2 is FNYEAQ in the germline V gene. The CDR3 is 16 residues long. This CDR3 is CASTPGLADHYNEQFF. CDR3 nucleotide sequence: TGTGCCAGCACACCGGGACTAGCAGACCACTACAATGAGCAGTTCTTC.

The table lists this clone with a count of one. V gene TRBV7-9 combines with J gene TRBJ2-2; 8 nucleotides line up with TRBD1. With V trimmed by 5 bases and J by 2 bases, 4 bases remained unmatched. This CDR3 is 15 amino acids long. Germline V gene sequence: CDR1 SEHNR, CDR2 FQNEAQ (reference sequence). The CDR3 region is CASSRQGANTGELFF. Here the CDR3 DNA reads TGTGCCAGCAGCCGCCAGGGGGCCAACACCGGGGAGCTGTTTTTT.

V and J are TRBV5-1 and TRBJ2-5; tentative D call: TRBD1 (6 bases). CDR3 length equals 13 residues. The germline V and J ends were trimmed by 4 bases and 2 bases, with 9 bases remaining between them. Germline CDR1 and CDR2: SGHRS and YFSETQ. The DNA for the CDR3 is TGCGCCAGCAGCCCCGACAGGCAAGAGACCCAGTACTTC. Translation: CASSPDRQETQYF.

The chain combines TRBV30 with TRBJ2-2; 8 nucleotides line up with TRBD1. This CDR3 spans 15 amino acids. Per the germline V gene, CDR1 is GTSNPN and CDR2 is SVGIG (reference sequence). The ends lost 5 bases at V and 5 bases at J; junction bases unmatched: 10. The CDR3 loop reads CAWDSGTGDTGELFF. The CDR3 DNA reads TGTGCCTGGGATTCCGGGACAGGAGATACCGGGGAGCTGTTTTTT.

The chain joins TRBV6-1 to TRBJ2-1; 12 bases map to TRBD2. Germline V gene lookup returns CDR1 MNHNS and CDR2 SASEGT. The CDR3 loop spans 17 amino acids. With V trimmed by 1 base and J by 3 bases, 4 bases remained unmatched. Here the CDR3 DNA reads TGTGCCAGCAGTGAAGGGACTAGCGGGATTCACTACAATGAGCAGTTCTTC. It codes for CASSEGTSGIHYNEQFF.

V gene TRBV5-6 combines with J gene TRBJ2-3; 8 bases line up with TRBD2. Germline loops: CDR1 SGHDT, CDR2 YYEEEE. J was trimmed by 3 bases and V by 4 bases; bases with no gene match: 4. The CDR3 is made up of 14 amino acids. This CDR3 reads CASSSSGTTDTQYF. As DNA, the CDR3 is TGTGCCAGCAGCAGTAGCGGGACGACAGATACGCAGTATTTT. Drawing the rest from reference TRBV5-6 and TRBJ2-3, the complete variable domain is DAGVTQSPTHLIKTRGQQVTLRCSPKSGHDTVSWYQQALGQGPQFIFQYYEEEERQRGNFPDRFSGHQFPNYSSELNVNALLLGDSALYLCASSSSGTTDTQYFGPGTRLTVL.

The rearrangement links TRBV29-1 to TRBJ2-7; 9 bases are a match to TRBD1. The CDR3 is 13 amino acids. Germline V gene sequence: CDR1 SQVTM, CDR2 ANQGSEA. The V gene end was trimmed by 6 bases and the J gene end by 1 base; junction bases not matched to a gene: 4. CDR3 loop: CSVTGQGSYEQYF. The CDR3 coding sequence is TGCAGCGTCACGGGACAGGGTTCCTACGAGCAGTACTTC.

Only one count was recorded for this clone. This chain uses TRBV7-2 with TRBJ2-7; 8 bases match TRBD1. Germline V CDR1 and CDR2: SGHTA, FQGNSA. V lost 6 bases and J lost 0; bases outside the gene matches: 7. The CDR3 is made up of 15 amino acids. The CDR3 protein is CASRPGQGGSYEQYF. DNA of the CDR3: TGTGCCAGCAGACCAGGACAGGGCGGCTCCTACGAGCAGTACTTC.

This clone appeared a few times. The V gene is TRBV7-2, the J gene TRBJ2-7, with 10 bases aligning to TRBD2. Losses at the gene ends were 1 base for V and 5 bases for J; bases not matched to a gene: 8. The CDR3 covers 16 residues. Germline V gene sequence: CDR1 SGHTA, CDR2 FQGNSA. The CDR3: CASSLEGAGGPNEQYF. The DNA of the CDR3 is TGTGCCAGCAGCTTAGAGGGAGCGGGAGGGCCGAACGAGCAGTACTTC.